One T cell receptor (beta chain) is described in this entry. The data stem from a study of blood T cell repertoires in COVID-19. Study details: Donors in the United States, Italy and Spain gave samples during acute or convalescent COVID-19. Nucleic acid was either cDNA or gDNA, and it came from T cells, B-cell-depleted T cells, or PBMCs.

Losses at the gene ends were 5 bases for V and 9 bases for J; bases not matched to a gene: 11. CDR1 is MDHEN and CDR2 is SYDVKM in the germline V gene. The CDR3 contains 15 residues. In the original processing: Amplification of reference gene primers was used by the study to estimate nucleated cell counts. Repertoires were generated with immunoSEQ multiplex PCR, while TCRdb's copy carries only in-frame clones and drops some. That table gives V, J and clone size, and the DNA gave D and trimming. The sample includes about 140,000 clones, around nine tenths seen only once; the top ten take approximately 1.4%.

The sample consisted of peripheral blood. The chain carries TRBV28 and TRBJ2-1; 9 bases are shared with TRBD1. This TCR was sampled from an older woman with acute or convalescent COVID-19. The CDR3 sequence is CASSQGDRESGEQFF. In DNA, the CDR3 is TGTGCCAGCAGTCAGGGGGACAGGGAGTCCGGTGAGCAGTTCTTC.